These T cell receptor beta chains were read from a single sample in a study of cytomegalovirus exposure and HLA in healthy donors. Some clones are missing from TCRdb's copy, which holds only in-frame ones; the method was immunoSEQ multiplex PCR. This sample lists about 170,000 clones; its ten largest clones have roughly 1.3%. Sequenced sample: PBMCs. Source of these receptors: a woman between 55 and 75 years old in good health and CMV-seronegative. Each CDR3 is given without its conserved first and last residue.

>TRBV5-1
ASSAKGDYSYEQY
>TRBV5-8
ASSLSVLSTDTQY
>TRBV11-2
ASSLDEGADY
>TRBV27
ASSQGLDSYNEQF
>TRBV5-1
ASSLGQGRNQPQH
>TRBV7-9
ASSLRVVVRTDTQY
>TRBV7-3
ASSPGQSETQY
>TRBV5-6
ASSPDRNYGYT
>TRBV4-3
ASSPWGQGSYGYT
>TRBV14
ASSLRTGGFTGELF
>TRBV19
ASSPYRGKPGNTIY
>TRBV5-6
ASSLGLALNTGELF
>TRBV6-5
ASSLYEGDTEAF
>TRBV5-5
ASTLDRDNEQF
>TRBV10-3
AISDQGTGRQPQH
>TRBV5-1
ASSFGQGAQPQH
>TRBV5-4
ASSYPRGSGRGGELF
>TRBV5-4
ASSSPSSRDTEAF
>TRBV7-3
ASSPISLPYNEQF
>TRBV5-1
ASSRFGQDSSDTQY
>TRBV5-1
ASSLDRGGTEAF
>TRBV10-3
AISEAGENEAF
>TRBV7-9
ASNPQGALSQPQH
>TRBV7-2
ASSFATGSDQPQH
>TRBV13
ASTGQGDSPLH
>TRBV19
ASRPRGTNTEAF
>TRBV28
ASSRPGPEAF
>TRBV6-6
ASRNGGTQQPQH
>TRBV4-2
ASSQDLEKLF
>TRBV7-2
ASSVDYAAELF
>TRBV6-4
ASWALVGALTYEQY
>TRBV10-3
AISESTAGNTIY
>TRBV9
ASSLTGTGAGNTIY
>TRBV6-5
ASSYSSGQGDSPLH
>TRBV5-1
ASSLATSGGVDTQY
>TRBV5-4
ASSLWLGGETQY
>TRBV20-1
SRLAGETQY
>TRBV7-3
ASSLQGMGTEAF
>TRBV7-9
ASSLLGGTGVGSPLH
>TRBV18
ASSPASLRGYSNQPQH
>TRBV10-1
ASSEPGSNSNQPQH